This TCR beta chain comes out of a study of T cell repertoires in cytomegalovirus infection. On the study more broadly: Newly reported HLA-C-restricted and thoroughly characterized HLA-B-restricted CMV epitopes were employed. The public TCR beta signatures pointed to both CMV infection and matching HLA type. Study-wide results and limits: Within the response measured ex vivo, HLA-C-restricted CMV-specific TCR beta clonotypes were dominant.

Turning to this clonotype: Its cognate antigen is unknown.

TCRdb reprocessed the reads with MiXCR, giving one entry per CDR3 protein. The data contain under 120,000 distinct CDR3 sequences, 42% of them seen just once; the ten biggest clones take up about three quarters. Trimming cost V 3 bases and J 3 bases, with 10 bases left between them. Germline V lookup: CDR1 KGHDR, CDR2 SFDVKD. CDR3 length: 15 residues. The V and J genes are TRBV24-1 and TRBJ2-2; perhaps D is TRBD1 or TRBD2 (5 bases each). The sample was CD8+ T cells from cultured PBMCs, taken from culture after CMV antigen stimulation. The clonotype comes from a human donor in good health (CMV status not recorded). Some clones in this sample may be carry-over from other donors' samples. In nucleotides, the CDR3 is TGTGCCACCAGTGATGGGACCTACTACACCGGGGAGCTGTTTTTT. Protein: CATSDGTYYTGELFF.